Sequencing of this T cell receptor (beta chain) was carried out in a study of T cell repertoires in cytomegalovirus infection. The overall study: From public TCR beta signatures came an indication of both CMV infection and matching HLA type. Study results and caveats: CMV-specific TCR beta clonotypes restricted by HLA-C dominated the ex vivo response. Identification of carriers of CMV plus the relevant HLA was performed using cumulative public TCR beta family frequency.

Turning to this clonotype: As yet, its antigen is unknown.

One entry per CDR3 protein results from TCRdb running MiXCR on the reads. The repertoire holds around 320,000 distinct CDR3 sequences, with more than 8% as singletons. Sequenced material: PBMCs. This clonotype was sampled from a human donor in good health (CMV status not recorded). Some clones in this sample may be carry-over from other donors' samples.

CDR3 bases: TGTGCCAGCAGCTTAGGCCGGGCAGCCCTAGCCAAAAACATTCAGTACTTC. The encoded protein is CASSLGRAALAKNIQYF. The chain employs TRBV7-9 and TRBJ2-4; unclear D gene. V lost 1 base and J 0 bases, leaving 13 bases between the germline ends. Germline assignment: CDR1 SEHNR and CDR2 FQNEAQ (reference sequence). This CDR3 comprises 17 residues.